This passage covers 26 T cell receptor beta chains from one sample sequenced in a study of blood T cell repertoires in COVID-19. Profiling relied on immunoSEQ multiplex PCR, and the TCRdb table lists in-frame clones only, not all of them. The data hold under 150,000 clones, with approximately 79% observed a single time. Sample: peripheral blood. The receptors originated from a man aged 45-65 years with active or convalescent COVID-19.

This rearrangement joins TRBV9 to TRBJ2-5; maybe TRBD1 (5 bases). Trimming pared 0 bases from V and 5 bases from J, leaving 11 bases between. This CDR3 comprises 14 residues. CDR1 is SGDLS, CDR2 YYNGEE, per germline. CDR3 loop: CASSVEGASETQYF. CDR3 nucleotides: TGTGCCAGCAGCGTAGAAGGGGCGAGCGAGACCCAGTACTTC. Complete variable domain (other parts from reference TRBV9 and TRBJ2-5): DSGVTQTPKHLITATGQRVTLRCSPRSGDLSVYWYQQSLDQGLQFLIQYYNGEERAKGNILERFSAQQFPDLHSELNLSSLELGDSALYFCASSVEGASETQYFGPGTRLLVL.

The genes are TRBV4-1 and TRBJ2-7; 13 nucleotides match TRBD2. Germline V gene lookup returns CDR1 MGHRA and CDR2 YSYEKL. J lost 0 bases, V lost 2 bases, and 7 bases had no gene match. This CDR3 has 18 amino acids. CDR3 in amino acids: CASSQPGLAGLSSYEQYF. The CDR3 DNA reads TGCGCCAGCAGCCAACCGGGACTAGCGGGGTTGAGCTCCTACGAGCAGTACTTC.

The chain uses TRBV6-6 and TRBJ1-4; weak D call: TRBD1 (6 bases). The CDR3 covers 16 residues. CDR1 MNHNY and CDR2 SVGAGI come from the germline V gene (reference sequence). V lost 0 bases and J lost 2, with 10 bases in between. The CDR3 bases are TGTGCCAGCAGTTACTCGGGAGGGGGGACTAATGAAAAACTGTTTTTT. Amino acid sequence: CASSYSGGGTNEKLFF.

The rearrangement joins TRBV28 to TRBJ2-5; D is possibly TRBD2 (6 bases). Trimming shortened V by 3 bases and J by 4 bases, and 21 bases separated the two germline ends. The CDR3 spans 17 residues. Germline lookup yields CDR1 MDHEN and CDR2 SYDVKM. The CDR3: CASSFLPPRRARETQYF. The CDR3 DNA is TGTGCCAGCAGTTTCCTCCCCCCCCGGAGGGCCAGAGAGACCCAGTACTTC. The full variable domain, completed using reference TRBV28 and TRBJ2-5, is DVKVTQSSRYLVKRTGEKVFLECVQDMDHENMFWYRQDPGLGLRLIYFSYDVKMKEKGDIPEGYSVSREKKERFSLILESASTNQTSMYLCASSFLPPRRARETQYFGPGTRLLVL.

In its sample, this clone was seen a few times. The chain uses TRBV11-2 and TRBJ1-3; D gene uncertain. The ends were cut back, 8 bases at V and 3 bases at J, with 11 bases in the middle. From germline, CDR1 is SGHAT and CDR2 FQNNGV. The CDR3 is made up of 13 amino acids. The CDR3 sequence: CASRAPYGNTIYF. The CDR3 DNA reads as TGTGCCAGCCGAGCCCCCTATGGAAACACCATATATTTT.

This chain joins TRBV7-2 and TRBJ2-7; 8 bases align to TRBD2. CDR1 SGHTA and CDR2 FQGNSA come from the germline V gene. V lost 7 bases to trimming and J lost 1 base; unmatched junction nucleotides: 9. CDR3 size: 15 residues. The CDR3 DNA sequence: TGTGCCAGCACCCCTCTAGCGGGTGGGTCCTACGAGCAGTACTTC. Protein product: CASTPLAGGSYEQYF.

The CDR3 protein is CASSLSLADYNEQFF. CDR3 coding DNA: TGTGCCAGCAGCTTAAGTCTAGCGGACTACAATGAGCAGTTCTTC. The chain is built from TRBV7-3 and TRBJ2-1, with 7 nucleotides matching TRBD2. The CDR3 is 15 residues long. Germline V CDR1 and CDR2: SGHTA, FQGTGA. J lost 3 bases, V lost 1 base, and 3 bases had no gene match.

Only one count was recorded for this clone. J is TRBJ1-1 and V is TRBV25-1; no firm D call. The CDR3 is 13 amino acids. Trimming left V 7 bases short and J 7 bases short, with 16 bases between. Germline values: CDR1 MGHDK, CDR2 SYGVNS. The CDR3 coding sequence is TGTGCCAGCATGAGGGTGATCGGTGATGAAGCTTTCTTT. This encodes CASMRVIGDEAFF.

Comment on this clone: At one end the junction does not follow the germline gene, possibly because of a read error. The chain links TRBV7-7 to TRBJ2-1; 12 bases are shared with TRBD2. This CDR3 has 16 amino acids. Germline values: CDR1 SSHAT, CDR2 FNYEAQ (reference sequence). CDR3 bases: TGTGCTAGCAGCTCAGGACTAGCGGGAATTGGCAATGAGCAGTTCTTC. Encoded protein: CASSSGLAGIGNEQFF. Full variable domain (rest looked up from reference TRBV7-7 and TRBJ2-1): GAGVSQSPRYKVTKRGQDVTLRCDPISSHATLYWYQQALGQGPEFLTYFNYEAQPDKSGLPSDRFSAERPEGSISTLTIQRTEQRDSAMYRCASSSGLAGIGNEQFFGPGTRLTVL.

V usage is TRBV9 and J usage is TRBJ2-7; TRBD2 is a possible D gene (6 bases). The CDR3 contains 13 residues. With 3 bases removed from V and 2 bases from J, the gap between germline ends came to 9 bases. Germline V gene sequence: CDR1 SGDLS, CDR2 YYNGEE. The CDR3 is CASSAGLTYEQYF. In DNA, the CDR3 is TGTGCCAGCAGCGCGGGACTTACCTACGAGCAGTACTTC.

This sequence joins TRBV28 and TRBJ1-2; no definite D call. Trimming cost V 4 bases and J 7 bases, with 13 bases left between them. The germline CDR1 and CDR2 sequences are MDHEN and SYDVKM. The CDR3 is made up of 13 amino acids. DNA for the CDR3: TGTGCCAGCAGTTCGGAGAGGGAAGCTGGCTACACCTTC. As protein: CASSSEREAGYTF.

The chain couples TRBV10-1 to TRBJ2-5, with 7 bases matching TRBD1. The V gene's germline CDR1 is WNHNN and CDR2 SYGVQD (reference sequence). There are 14 residues in the CDR3. J was trimmed by 5 bases and V by 4 bases; bases with no gene match: 7. CDR3 DNA sequence: TGCGCCAGCAGTGCCTCCGGGACAGCCGAGACCCAGTACTTC. Residues: CASSASGTAETQYF.

This chain links TRBV12-3 or TRBV12-4 with TRBJ1-1, with D tentatively TRBD1 (5 bases). The ends were cut back, 3 bases at V and 10 bases at J, with 12 bases in the middle. This CDR3 has 12 amino acids. The CDR3 spells CASSFRDSGAFF. The DNA for the CDR3 is TGTGCCAGCAGTTTCCGGGACTCAGGAGCTTTCTTT.

The genes are TRBV19 and TRBJ2-2, with 12 bases lining up with TRBD2. CDR1 and CDR2 (germline): LNHDA, SQIVND (reference sequence). This CDR3 is 15 amino acids long. After removal of 4 bases from V and 6 bases from J, the junction contained 3 bases not matched to a gene. The CDR3 DNA follows: TGTGCCAGTAGTACTAGACTAGCGGGAGCCGGGGAGCTGTTTTTT. This codes for CASSTRLAGAGELFF.

The chain carries TRBV28 and TRBJ2-1; TRBD1 matches at 8 bases. The V segment lost 5 bases and the J segment 4 bases; nucleotides outside the gene matches: 10. The CDR3 spans 16 residues. Germline CDR1 is MDHEN and CDR2 is SYDVKM. Here the CDR3 reads CASSGAGTGSYNEQFF. DNA for the CDR3: TGTGCCAGCAGTGGAGCCGGGACAGGTTCGTACAATGAGCAGTTCTTC.

V is TRBV2 and J is TRBJ1-2; 8 nucleotides agree with TRBD1. CDR3 size: 15 residues. Germline V CDR1 and CDR2: SNHLY, FYNNEI. With 4 bases clipped from V and 7 bases from J, the junction kept 11 bases outside the gene matches. CDR3 nucleotides: TGTGCCAGCAGTGGGCCCAGGACAGGGTGGAGTGGCTACACCTTC. This codes for CASSGPRTGWSGYTF.

This clone turned up a few times. J is TRBJ1-2 and V is TRBV28; D is uncertain. Germline lookup yields CDR1 MDHEN and CDR2 SYDVKM. With 8 bases removed from V and 3 bases from J, the gap between germline ends came to 10 bases. The CDR3 loop spans 12 amino acids. CDR3 sequence: CASLLPYYGYTF. In nucleotides, the CDR3 is TGTGCCAGCCTACTTCCCTACTATGGCTACACCTTC.

V usage is TRBV7-6 and J usage is TRBJ2-3, with D possibly TRBD1 on 5 matching bases. V was pared by 7 bases and J by 2 bases, with 19 bases between. From germline, CDR1 is SGHVS and CDR2 FNYEAQ. The CDR3 is 16 residues long. The CDR3 bases are TGTGCCAGCACCCCCCTAAGGACATCTTACACAGATACGCAGTATTTT. Protein sequence: CASTPLRTSYTDTQYF.

This chain links TRBV6-5 with TRBJ2-3; D uncertain. Trimming removed 0 bases at V and 2 bases at J, with 6 bases between. The CDR3 loop spans 14 amino acids. The germline CDR1 and CDR2 sequences are MNHEY and SVGAGI. DNA for the CDR3: TGTGCCAGCAGTTACTCGGGCTTCACAGATACGCAGTATTTT. Protein product: CASSYSGFTDTQYF.

CDR3 sequence: CASSQADYEQYF. CDR3 DNA: TGTGCCAGCAGCCAGGCCGACTACGAGCAGTACTTC. This sequence joins TRBV3-1 (or the pseudogene TRBV3-2) and TRBJ2-7; D gene unclear. CDR3 size: 12 residues. Trimming cost V 3 bases and J 3 bases, with 6 bases left between them. Germline V gives CDR1 LGHDT, CDR2 YNNKEL (reference sequence).

This chain uses TRBV27 with TRBJ2-1, with TRBD2 identical over 10 bases. This CDR3 has 15 residues. After removal of 6 bases from V and 6 bases from J, the junction contained 8 bases not matched to a gene. Germline assignment: CDR1 MNHEY and CDR2 SMNVEV (reference sequence). DNA for the CDR3: TGTGCCAGCAGCCCGGGACTAGCGAGGACCAATGAGCAGTTCTTC. Protein sequence: CASSPGLARTNEQFF.

The chain uses TRBV7-9 and TRBJ1-3, with D maybe TRBD1 (5 bases). V lost 5 bases and J 0 bases, leaving 11 bases between the germline ends. The germline V gene has CDR1 SEHNR and CDR2 FQNEAQ (reference sequence). This CDR3 contains 15 residues. The CDR3 DNA follows: TGTGCCAGCAGCCCCTTGGGGGGCTCTGGAAACACCATATATTTT. Protein sequence: CASSPLGGSGNTIYF.

This clone has more than one count but fewer than ten. The chain joins TRBV19 to TRBJ1-5, with TRBD1 identical over 9 bases. V dropped 5 bases and J dropped 9; count of bases not matched to a gene: 8. Germline loops: CDR1 LNHDA, CDR2 SQIVND (reference sequence). The CDR3 consists of 14 residues. The DNA for the CDR3 is TGTGCCAGTAGTCACCGGGACAGGGCCTGGCCCCAGCATTTT. This encodes CASSHRDRAWPQHF.

CDR3 amino acids: CAMGAGGRNEQFF. The DNA for the CDR3 is TGTGCCATGGGGGCGGGAGGGCGGAATGAGCAGTTCTTC. The chain joins TRBV10-3 to TRBJ2-1; 9 nucleotides agree with TRBD2. Germline loops: CDR1 ENHRY, CDR2 SYGVKD. The CDR3 contains 13 residues. Losses at the gene ends were 9 bases for V and 7 bases for J; bases not matched to a gene: 7.

The J gene is TRBJ1-1, the V gene TRBV5-3, with D unresolved. TRBV5-3 belongs to the ORF category, with a function that is uncertain. V lost 1 base, J lost 11 bases, and 12 bases lay in between. The CDR3 runs 12 residues. The CDR3 DNA sequence: TGTGCCAGAAGCTTGTATCAACCGGAGGCTTTCTTT. Translation gives CARSLYQPEAFF.

The chain links TRBV15 to TRBJ1-2; 7 bases align to TRBD1. The germline V gene has CDR1 LNHNV and CDR2 YYDKDF (reference sequence). There are 17 residues in the CDR3. After removal of 0 bases from V and 4 bases from J, the junction contained 11 bases not matched to a gene. The CDR3 loop is CATSRDRKAGGSYGYTF. CDR3 nucleotide sequence: TGTGCCACCAGCAGAGATCGAAAGGCAGGGGGGAGCTATGGCTACACCTTC.